Sequencing of this T cell receptor (beta chain) was carried out in a study of OX40 agonist ivuxolimab in advanced cancers. Study-level information: Patients in the trial were receiving intravenous ivuxolimab every 2 weeks, at doses of 0.01 to 10 mg/kg. Findings and caveats of the study: Clonal expansion from baseline to week 6 occurred in both CD4+ and CD8+ T cells. CD8+ T cells (on average) carried more expanded clones than CD4+ T cells.

Notes on this clone: Its target is unknown.

The protocol was immunoSEQ multiplex PCR, while the TCRdb copy is restricted to in-frame clones and leaves out a portion. This table holds around 27,000 clones, 84% found once. Trimming took 4 bases from V and 7 from J, leaving 19 bases between them. Germline-derived CDR1 and CDR2 are SEHNR and FQNEAQ (reference sequence). The CDR3 runs 15 residues. This receptor was obtained from an adult with an advanced solid tumor such as melanoma, head and neck, liver or kidney cancer. The rearrangement links TRBV7-9 to TRBJ1-2; D is unresolved. Sequenced here: CD4+ or CD8+ T cells sorted from blood, sampled in a trial of the OX40 agonist ivuxolimab. The DNA for the CDR3 is TGTGCCAGCAGCTCCACGCGACGGGATGAGAGTGGCTACACCTTC. This translates into CASSSTRRDESGYTF.